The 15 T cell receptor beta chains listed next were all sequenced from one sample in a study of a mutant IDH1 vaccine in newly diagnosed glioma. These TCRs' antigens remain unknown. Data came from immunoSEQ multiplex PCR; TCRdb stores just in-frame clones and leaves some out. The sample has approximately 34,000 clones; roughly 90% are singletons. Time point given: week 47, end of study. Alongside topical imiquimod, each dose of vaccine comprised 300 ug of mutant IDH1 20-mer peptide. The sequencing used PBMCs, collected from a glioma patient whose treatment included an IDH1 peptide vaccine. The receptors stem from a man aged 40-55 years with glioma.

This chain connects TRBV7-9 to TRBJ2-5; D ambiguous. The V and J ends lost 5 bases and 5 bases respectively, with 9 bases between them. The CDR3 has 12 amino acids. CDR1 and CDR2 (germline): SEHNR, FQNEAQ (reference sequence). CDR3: CASSTAEETQYF. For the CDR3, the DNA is TGTGCCAGCAGCACCGCTGAGGAGACCCAGTACTTC.

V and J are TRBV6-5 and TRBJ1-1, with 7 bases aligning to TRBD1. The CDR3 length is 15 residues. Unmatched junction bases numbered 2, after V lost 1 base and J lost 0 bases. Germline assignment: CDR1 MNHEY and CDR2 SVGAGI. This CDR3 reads CASSYLDRLNTEAFF. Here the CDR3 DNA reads TGTGCCAGCAGTTACTTGGACAGGTTGAACACTGAAGCTTTCTTT.

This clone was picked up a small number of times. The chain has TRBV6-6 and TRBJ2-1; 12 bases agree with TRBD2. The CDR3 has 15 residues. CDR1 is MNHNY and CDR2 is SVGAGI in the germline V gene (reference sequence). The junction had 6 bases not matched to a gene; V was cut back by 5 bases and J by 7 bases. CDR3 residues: CASSDLAGGENEQFF. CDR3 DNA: TGTGCCAGCAGTGATCTAGCGGGGGGGGAAAATGAGCAGTTCTTC.

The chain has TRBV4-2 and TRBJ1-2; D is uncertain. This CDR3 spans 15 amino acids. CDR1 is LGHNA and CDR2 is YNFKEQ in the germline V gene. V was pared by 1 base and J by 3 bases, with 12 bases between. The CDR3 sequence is CASSQAEGAHYGYTF. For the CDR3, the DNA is TGTGCCAGCAGCCAAGCGGAGGGCGCCCACTATGGCTACACCTTC.

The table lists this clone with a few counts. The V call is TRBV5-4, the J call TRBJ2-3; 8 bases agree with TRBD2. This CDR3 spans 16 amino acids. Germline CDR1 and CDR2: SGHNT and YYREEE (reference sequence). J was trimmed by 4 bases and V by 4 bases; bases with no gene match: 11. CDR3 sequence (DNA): TGTGCCAGCAGCCTGGGGGGCAGGCGGGGGGCAGATACGCAGTATTTT. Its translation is CASSLGGRRGADTQYF.

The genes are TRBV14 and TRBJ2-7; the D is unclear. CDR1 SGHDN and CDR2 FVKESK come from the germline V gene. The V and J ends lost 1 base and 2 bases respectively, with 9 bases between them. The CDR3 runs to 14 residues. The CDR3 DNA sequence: TGTGCCAGCAGCCAAGCTAGTTACCCCTACGAGCAGTACGTC. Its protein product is CASSQASYPYEQYV.

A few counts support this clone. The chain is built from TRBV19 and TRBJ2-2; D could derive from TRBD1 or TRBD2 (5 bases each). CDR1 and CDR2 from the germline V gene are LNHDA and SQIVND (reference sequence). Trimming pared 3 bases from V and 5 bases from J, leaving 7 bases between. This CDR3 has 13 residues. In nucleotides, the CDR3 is TGTGCCAGTAGTATTGGGGGTACCGGGGAGCTGTTTTTT. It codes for CASSIGGTGELFF.

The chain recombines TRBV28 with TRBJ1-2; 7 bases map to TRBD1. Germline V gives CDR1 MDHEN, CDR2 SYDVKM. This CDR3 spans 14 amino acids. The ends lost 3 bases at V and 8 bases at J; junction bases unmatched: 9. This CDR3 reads CASSLPQGGRGYTF. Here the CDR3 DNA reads TGTGCCAGCAGTTTGCCCCAGGGGGGAAGAGGCTACACCTTC.

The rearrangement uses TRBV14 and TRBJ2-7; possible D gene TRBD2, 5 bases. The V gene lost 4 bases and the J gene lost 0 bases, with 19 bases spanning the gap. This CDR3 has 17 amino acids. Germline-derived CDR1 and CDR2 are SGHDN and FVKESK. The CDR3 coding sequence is TGTGCCAGCAGCCGTGATTTAAGTCCGGGGTACTCCTACGAGCAGTACTTC. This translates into CASSRDLSPGYSYEQYF.

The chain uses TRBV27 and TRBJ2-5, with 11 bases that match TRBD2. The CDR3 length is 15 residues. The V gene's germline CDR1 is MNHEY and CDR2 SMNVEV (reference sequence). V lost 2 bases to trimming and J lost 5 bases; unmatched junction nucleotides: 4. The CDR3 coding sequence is TGTGCCAGCAGTTTAACTAGCGGGAGTGGGGAGACCCAGTACTTC. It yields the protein CASSLTSGSGETQYF.

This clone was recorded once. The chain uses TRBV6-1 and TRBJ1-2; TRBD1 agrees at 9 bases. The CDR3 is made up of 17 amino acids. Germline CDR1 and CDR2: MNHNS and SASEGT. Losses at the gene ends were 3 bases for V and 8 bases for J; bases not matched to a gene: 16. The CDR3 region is CASSDGPGQGPVRGYTF. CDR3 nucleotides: TGTGCCAGCAGTGACGGACCGGGACAGGGCCCAGTCAGGGGCTACACCTTC.

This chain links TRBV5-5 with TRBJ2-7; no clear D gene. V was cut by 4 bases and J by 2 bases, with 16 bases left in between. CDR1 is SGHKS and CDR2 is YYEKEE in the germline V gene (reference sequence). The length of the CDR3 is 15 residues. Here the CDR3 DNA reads TGTGCCAGCAGCCCTAATAGGATAGGGACCTACGAGCAGTACTTC. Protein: CASSPNRIGTYEQYF.

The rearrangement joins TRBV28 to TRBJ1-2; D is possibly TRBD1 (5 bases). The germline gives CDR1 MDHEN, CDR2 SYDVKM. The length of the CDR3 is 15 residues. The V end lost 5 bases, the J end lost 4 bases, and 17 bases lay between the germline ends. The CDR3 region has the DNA TGTGCCAGCAGTATATCACCTTCCGACAGCTATGGCTACACCTTC. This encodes CASSISPSDSYGYTF.

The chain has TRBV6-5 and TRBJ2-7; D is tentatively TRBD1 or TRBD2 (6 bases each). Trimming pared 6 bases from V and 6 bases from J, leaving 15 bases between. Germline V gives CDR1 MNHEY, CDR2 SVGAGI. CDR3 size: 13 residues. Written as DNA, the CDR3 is TGTGCCAGCAGCCGGGGTGGGGGGCGCGAGCAGTACTTC. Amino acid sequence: CASSRGGGREQYF.

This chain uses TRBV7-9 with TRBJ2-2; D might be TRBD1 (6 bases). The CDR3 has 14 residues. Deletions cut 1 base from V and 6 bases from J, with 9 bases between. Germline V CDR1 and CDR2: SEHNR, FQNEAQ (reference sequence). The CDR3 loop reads CASSLGGLAGELFF. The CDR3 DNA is TGTGCCAGCAGCTTAGGGGGGCTGGCCGGGGAGCTGTTTTTT. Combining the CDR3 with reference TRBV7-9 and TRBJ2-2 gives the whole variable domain DTGVSQNPRHKITKRGQNVTFRCDPISEHNRLYWYRQTLGQGPEFLTYFQNEAQLEKSRLLSDRFSAERPKGSFSTLEIQRTEQGDSAMYLCASSLGGLAGELFFGEGSRLTVL.